This TCR beta chain originates from a study of blood T cells in healthy people across ages. The CDR3 spans 15 residues. The germline gives CDR1 SNHLY, CDR2 FYNNEI. Trimming took off 2 bases at V and 6 bases at J, with 14 bases between the two ends. This clonotype turned up a few times. The authors ran a second PCR of 7 to 11 cycles using a sample-barcoded 5' primer and a J-beta primer mix. In TCRdb, the 5' RACE reads were re-called with MiXCR into one record per CDR3 protein. Of about 570,000 distinct CDR3 sequences detected, about 25% appear once; the ten largest clones hold about a fifth. The material sequenced was blood. This TCR was recovered from a woman in her 70s in good health. V usage is TRBV2 and J usage is TRBJ1-5; possible D gene TRBD1, 6 bases. CDR3 DNA sequence: TGTGCCAGCAGTGAATCCGCAGGGGTCGGTCAGCCCCAGCATTTT. This translates into CASSESAGVGQPQHF.